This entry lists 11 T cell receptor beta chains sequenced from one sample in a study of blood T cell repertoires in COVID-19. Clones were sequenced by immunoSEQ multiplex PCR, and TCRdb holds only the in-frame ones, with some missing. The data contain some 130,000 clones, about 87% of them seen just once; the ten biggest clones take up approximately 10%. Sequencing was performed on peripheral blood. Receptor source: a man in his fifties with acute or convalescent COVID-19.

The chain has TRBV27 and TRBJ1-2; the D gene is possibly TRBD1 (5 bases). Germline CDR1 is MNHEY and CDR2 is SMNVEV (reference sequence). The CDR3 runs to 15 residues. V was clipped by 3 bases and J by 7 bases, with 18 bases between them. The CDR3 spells CASSLLPPGHSGYTF. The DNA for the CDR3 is TGTGCCAGCAGTTTGTTGCCTCCAGGGCATAGTGGCTACACCTTC.

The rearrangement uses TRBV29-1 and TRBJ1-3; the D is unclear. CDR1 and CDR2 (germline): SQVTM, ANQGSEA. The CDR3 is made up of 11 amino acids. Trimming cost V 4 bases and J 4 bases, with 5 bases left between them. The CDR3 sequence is CSVVAGNTIYF. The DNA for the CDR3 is TGCAGCGTTGTAGCGGGAAACACCATATATTTT.

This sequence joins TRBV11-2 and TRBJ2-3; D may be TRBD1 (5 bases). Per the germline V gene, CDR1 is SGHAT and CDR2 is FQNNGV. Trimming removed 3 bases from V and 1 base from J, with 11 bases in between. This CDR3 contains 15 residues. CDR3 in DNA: TGTGCCAGCAGCTTTATAGTAGGGGGCACAGATACGCAGTATTTT. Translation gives CASSFIVGGTDTQYF.

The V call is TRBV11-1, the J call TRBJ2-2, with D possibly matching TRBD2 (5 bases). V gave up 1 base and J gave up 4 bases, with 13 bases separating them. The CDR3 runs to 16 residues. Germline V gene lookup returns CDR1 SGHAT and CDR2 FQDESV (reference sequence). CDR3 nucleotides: TGTGCCAGCAGCTTAGAGACGGGAAGAAGCACCGGGGAGCTGTTTTTT. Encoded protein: CASSLETGRSTGELFF.

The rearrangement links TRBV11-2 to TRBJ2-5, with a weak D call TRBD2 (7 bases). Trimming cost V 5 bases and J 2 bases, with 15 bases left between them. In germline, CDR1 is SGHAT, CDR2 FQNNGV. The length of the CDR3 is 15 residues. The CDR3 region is CASSTDRGAQETQYF. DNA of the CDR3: TGTGCCAGCAGCACCGACCGGGGGGCACAAGAGACCCAGTACTTC.

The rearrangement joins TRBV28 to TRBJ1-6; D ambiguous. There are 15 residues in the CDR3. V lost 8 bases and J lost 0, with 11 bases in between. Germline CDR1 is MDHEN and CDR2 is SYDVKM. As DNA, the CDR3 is TGTGCCAGCGATGGACTGAGCTCCTATAATTCACCCCTCCACTTT. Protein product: CASDGLSSYNSPLHF.

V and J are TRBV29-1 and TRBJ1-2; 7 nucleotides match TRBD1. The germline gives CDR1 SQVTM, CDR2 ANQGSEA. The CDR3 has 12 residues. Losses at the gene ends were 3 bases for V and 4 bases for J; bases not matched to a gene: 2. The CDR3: CSVDRDSYGYTF. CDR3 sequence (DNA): TGCAGCGTTGATAGGGACAGCTATGGCTACACCTTC.

The CDR3: CAWSTGYEQYF. For the CDR3, the DNA is TGTGCCTGGAGTACGGGGTACGAGCAGTACTTC. The J gene is TRBJ2-7, the V gene TRBV30; tentatively, D is TRBD2 (5 bases). Trimming left V 2 bases short and J 4 bases short, with 6 bases between. The CDR3 covers 11 residues. Germline V lookup: CDR1 GTSNPN, CDR2 SVGIG (reference sequence). The full variable domain, its missing parts supplied by reference TRBV30 and TRBJ2-7, is SQTIHQWPATLVQPVGSPLSLECTVEGTSNPNLYWYRQAAGRGLQLLFYSVGIGQISSEVPQNLSASRPQDRQFILSSKKLLLSDSGFYLCAWSTGYEQYFGPGTRLTVT.

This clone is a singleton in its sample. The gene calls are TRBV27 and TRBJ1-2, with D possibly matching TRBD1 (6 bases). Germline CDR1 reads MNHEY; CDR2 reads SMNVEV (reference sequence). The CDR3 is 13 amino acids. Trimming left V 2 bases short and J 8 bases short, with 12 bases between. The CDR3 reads CASSLNRAYGYTF. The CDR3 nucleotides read TGTGCCAGCAGTTTAAACAGGGCTTACGGCTACACCTTC.

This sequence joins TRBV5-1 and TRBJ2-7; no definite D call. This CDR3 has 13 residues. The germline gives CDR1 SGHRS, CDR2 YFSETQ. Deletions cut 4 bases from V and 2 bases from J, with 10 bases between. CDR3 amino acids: CASSAQEAYEQYF. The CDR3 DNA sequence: TGCGCCAGCAGCGCTCAGGAAGCCTACGAGCAGTACTTC.

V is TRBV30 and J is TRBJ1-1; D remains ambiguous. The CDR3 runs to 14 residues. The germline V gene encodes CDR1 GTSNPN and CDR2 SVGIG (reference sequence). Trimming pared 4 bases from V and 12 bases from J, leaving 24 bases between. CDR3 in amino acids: CAWIPPPGVSTTFF. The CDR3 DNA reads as TGTGCCTGGATTCCCCCCCCCGGGGTTTCGACGACTTTCTTT. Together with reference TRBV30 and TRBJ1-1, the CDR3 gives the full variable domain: SQTIHQWPATLVQPVGSPLSLECTVEGTSNPNLYWYRQAAGRGLQLLFYSVGIGQISSEVPQNLSASRPQDRQFILSSKKLLLSDSGFYLCAWIPPPGVSTTFFGQGTRLTVV.